This TCR beta chain was retrieved from a study of T cell responses to AZD1222 COVID-19 vaccine. About this clone: Its cognate antigen is unknown.

The germline V gene encodes CDR1 SQVTM and CDR2 ANQGSEA. Unmatched junction bases numbered 5, after V lost 5 bases and J lost 0 bases. CDR3 length: 14 residues. Findings and caveats of the study: Nearly half of the spike-specific TCRs reportedly recognize variant regions that carry no mutations. Mapped onto spike, vaccine-associated CD4 TCRs spanned it and were dominant at 160-218 and 743-854.

Clones were sequenced by immunoSEQ multiplex PCR, and TCRdb holds only the in-frame ones, with some missing. In the table there are 100,000 to 150,000 clones, around 85% of which are singletons. The TCR sequence derives from an adult in good health. Here the sequenced sample was peripheral blood, taken on day 0 of AZD1222 vaccination. The chain recombines TRBV29-1 with TRBJ1-2; 8 bases are shared with TRBD1. As DNA, the CDR3 is TGCAGCGTTAGGGGGACAGGTTCTAACTATGGCTACACCTTC. Translated: CSVRGTGSNYGYTF. Filled out from reference TRBV29-1 and TRBJ1-2, the complete variable domain reads SAVISQKPSRDICQRGTSLTIQCQVDSQVTMMFWYRQQPGQSLTLIATANQGSEATYESGFVIDKFPISRPNLTFSTLTVSNMSPEDSSIYLCSVRGTGSNYGYTFGSGTRLTVV.